Sequencing of this T cell receptor (beta chain) was carried out in a study of T-cell reconstitution after alpha-beta-depleted transplantation in children. The V segment lost 5 bases and the J segment 2 bases; nucleotides outside the gene matches: 8. Germline CDR1 MNHEY, CDR2 SMNVEV (reference sequence). The CDR3 totals 15 residues. This sample's TCRbeta library carried unique molecular identifier barcodes. A single record per CDR3 protein comes from TCRdb applying MiXCR to the PCR reads. The table records under 450,000 distinct CDR3 sequences, roughly 14% of them present only once. This specimen consisted of PBMCs, obtained from the stem cell graft. The TCR was taken from a human donor who donated a stem cell graft to a child with Fanconi anemia. The V gene is TRBV27, the J gene TRBJ2-7; 8 bases line up with TRBD1. The CDR3: CASSPRGDRTYEQYF. Written as DNA, the CDR3 is TGTGCCAGCAGTCCCAGGGGGGACAGGACCTACGAGCAGTACTTC.